A selection of T cell receptor beta chains follows, all from one sample in a study of CD8 T cells in Susac syndrome. TCRdb itself ran the immunoSEQ multiplex PCR reads through MiXCR, one entry per CDR3 protein. The profile shows roughly 190,000 distinct CDR3 sequences, roughly 91% of them singletons. Sequenced sample: CD4+ T cells from PBMCs. Source of these receptors: a human donor with Susac syndrome. Each CDR3 is given with its conserved first and last residue. D genes are given only for firm matches. Some rows have no size entry. The others give once, few or many, or a class for an expanded clone.

d_call clone_size j_call v_call cdr3_nt cdr3_aa
TRBD1 . TRBJ2-7 TRBV18 TGTGCCAGCTCACCACGGGACAGAGAAGCCTACGAGCAGTACTTC CASSPRDREAYEQYF
. . TRBJ2-3 TRBV23-1 TGCGCCAGCAGTCGCAACCGGGACCCCAGGGGATGGGATACGCAGTATTTT CASSRNRDPRGWDTQYF
. . TRBJ1-1 TRBV5-1 TGCGCCAGCAGCCCCGGTTGGGCTGAAGCTTTCTTT CASSPGWAEAFF
. . TRBJ1-1 TRBV6-1 TGTGCCAGCAGTGAAATGAAGAGGAGGGCGATGGGCACTGAAGCTTTCTTT CASSEMKRRAMGTEAFF
. few TRBJ2-7 TRBV27 TGTGCCAGCAGTTCGGGGTTCCACGAGCAGTACTTC CASSSGFHEQYF
. few TRBJ2-5 TRBV7-9 TGTGCCAGCAGCTTAATGGGCCAAGAGACCCAGTACTTC CASSLMGQETQYF
. . TRBJ1-5 TRBV30 TGTGCCTGGGACTGGGGGCAGGGAAATCAGCCCCAGCATTTT CAWDWGQGNQPQHF
. . TRBJ2-2 TRBV18 TGTGCCAGCTCAAACCAAGGGACAAAGAACACCGGGGAGCTGTTTTTT CASSNQGTKNTGELFF
. . TRBJ2-5 TRBV7-9 TGTGCCAGCAGCCCAGGACCGGGAATGTGGGAGACCCAGTACTTC CASSPGPGMWETQYF
TRBD1 . TRBJ2-7 TRBV7-9 TGTGCCAGCAGCTTAGCCTTCCAGGGGGCGCGCGAGCAGTACTTC CASSLAFQGAREQYF
. once TRBJ2-3 TRBV9 TGTGCCAGCAGCGTAGGGGAAACAACGCAGTATTTT CASSVGETTQYF
TRBD2 . TRBJ2-1 TRBV3-1 TGTGCCAGCAGCCAAGAGATAGGCGGGGGGGCCAGAGAGCAGTTCTTC CASSQEIGGGAREQFF
TRBD2 . TRBJ2-7 TRBV2 TGTGCCAGCAGTGGGGGACTAGCGGGAATCGAGCAGTACTTC CASSGGLAGIEQYF
. once TRBJ1-6 TRBV16 TGTGCCAGCAAACCAACTCCGGGCGCCTATAATTCACCCCTCCACTTT CASKPTPGAYNSPLHF
. once TRBJ2-4 TRBV29-1 TGCAGCGTCGGCGGTCGAAGGGAAAACATTCAGTACTTC CSVGGRRENIQYF
TRBD2 . TRBJ2-3 TRBV7-2 TGTGCCAGCGCCGGGACTAGGGCAGATACGCAGTATTTT CASAGTRADTQYF
. . TRBJ1-5 TRBV25-1 TGTGCCAGCAGCGAACGAGGGGCAGGGATTAATCAGCCCCAGCATTTT CASSERGAGINQPQHF